These 8 T cell receptor beta chains came from one sample sequenced in a study of chemoradiotherapy in HPV16-positive cancers. Using immunoSEQ multiplex PCR, the repertoire was profiled, and TCRdb retains in-frame clones only, with some absent. Among approximately 11,000 clones listed, 65% to 70% were seen once. Sampling took place from a patient who underwent chemoradiotherapy. The receptors here all came from a human donor with HPV-associated anogenital cancer.

This clone was seen a few times. The chain carries TRBV19 and TRBJ1-1, with a tentative D call TRBD1 (6 bases). The CDR3 loop spans 12 amino acids. CDR1 is LNHDA, CDR2 SQIVND, per germline (reference sequence). V was shortened by 4 bases and J by 7 bases, with 10 bases between the two germline ends. The CDR3 region has the DNA TGTGCCAGTAGTAAACAGGGATATGAAGCTTTCTTT. Translating it yields CASSKQGYEAFF. The entire variable domain, with the rest obtained from reference TRBV19 and TRBJ1-1, is as follows: DGGITQSPKYLFRKEGQNVTLSCEQNLNHDAMYWYRQDPGQGLRLIYYSQIVNDFQKGDIAEGYSVSREKKESFPLTVTSAQKNPTAFYLCASSKQGYEAFFGQGTRLTVV.

This clone was seen only a few times. This sequence joins TRBV9 and TRBJ1-1; D is possibly TRBD1 (5 bases). CDR3 length: 16 amino acids. Germline V lookup: CDR1 SGDLS, CDR2 YYNGEE. V lost 0 bases to trimming and J lost 1 base, with 13 bases between them. The DNA for the CDR3 is TGTGCCAGCAGCGTAGAGGCAGGGTGGGGGAACACTGAAGCTTTCTTT. Encoded protein: CASSVEAGWGNTEAFF.

The chain combines TRBV6-4 with TRBJ2-5; D gene ambiguous. The CDR3 length is 15 residues. The V end lost 0 bases, the J end lost 4 bases, and 12 bases lay between the germline ends. Germline V CDR1 and CDR2: MRHNA, SNTAGT. CDR3 sequence (DNA): TGTGCCAGCAGTGACTCGCCGGGTCATGTAGAGACCCAGTACTTC. Translation gives CASSDSPGHVETQYF.

This clone came up a few times. The chain is built from TRBV11-3 and TRBJ2-2; 7 bases map to TRBD1. The germline CDR1 and CDR2 sequences are SGHNT and YENEEA. This CDR3 comprises 15 residues. J gave up 2 bases and V 5 bases, and 5 bases lay outside the gene matches. CDR3 region: CASSPTGINTGELFF. As DNA, the CDR3 is TGTGCCAGCAGCCCGACAGGGATTAACACCGGGGAGCTGTTTTTT.

The rearrangement uses TRBV7-9 and TRBJ2-3, with 11 bases identical to TRBD2. J lost 4 bases, V lost 4 bases, and 4 bases had no gene match. Per germline, CDR1 SEHNR and CDR2 FQNEAQ (reference sequence). This CDR3 has 15 residues. In DNA form, the CDR3 reads TGTGCCAGCAGCTCGGGGACTAGCGGTGCAGATACGCAGTATTTT. Amino acid sequence: CASSSGTSGADTQYF.

The rearrangement joins TRBV7-3 to TRBJ2-5, with D possibly being TRBD2 (6 bases). The CDR3 contains 15 residues. Germline V gene sequence: CDR1 SGHTA, CDR2 FQGTGA. With 0 bases removed from V and 2 bases from J, the gap between germline ends came to 10 bases. Written as DNA, the CDR3 is TGTGCCAGCAGCTTAACTGCGGGGCGGCAAGAGACCCAGTACTTC. Its protein product is CASSLTAGRQETQYF.

This chain uses TRBV19 with TRBJ1-4; no definite D call. The V and J ends lost 4 bases and 3 bases respectively, with 12 bases between them. CDR1 and CDR2 (germline): LNHDA, SQIVND (reference sequence). There are 15 residues in the CDR3. CDR3 bases: TGTGCCAGTAGTAAAACGGTGGTTCCTAATGAAAAACTGTTTTTT. Amino acids: CASSKTVVPNEKLFF.

V is TRBV6-4 and J is TRBJ2-3; the match to TRBD1 covers 8 bases. Germline loops: CDR1 MRHNA, CDR2 SNTAGT. V shed 2 bases, J shed 6 bases, and the junction held 4 bases outside the gene matches. This CDR3 has 14 residues. The CDR3 sequence: CASSDTDRADTQYF. CDR3 DNA sequence: TGTGCCAGCAGTGACACGGACAGGGCCGATACGCAGTATTTT.